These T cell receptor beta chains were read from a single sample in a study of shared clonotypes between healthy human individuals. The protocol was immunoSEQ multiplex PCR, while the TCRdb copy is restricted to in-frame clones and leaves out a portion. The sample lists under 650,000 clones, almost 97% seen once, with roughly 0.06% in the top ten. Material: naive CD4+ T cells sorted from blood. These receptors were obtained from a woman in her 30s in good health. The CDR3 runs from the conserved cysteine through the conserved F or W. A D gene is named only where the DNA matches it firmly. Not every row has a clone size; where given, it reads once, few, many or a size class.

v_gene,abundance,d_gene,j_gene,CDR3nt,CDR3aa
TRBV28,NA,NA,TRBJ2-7,TGTGCCAGCAGCTCCTCGGGTAGAGACTCCTACGAGCAGTACTTC,CASSSSGRDSYEQYF
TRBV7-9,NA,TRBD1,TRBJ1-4,TGTGCCAGCAGCAAAGACAGGGGTAATGAAAAACTGTTTTTT,CASSKDRGNEKLFF
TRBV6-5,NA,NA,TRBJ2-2,TGTGCCAGCAGCCTACTCAGGGTCGGGGAGCTGTTTTTT,CASSLLRVGELFF
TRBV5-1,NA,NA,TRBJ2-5,TGCGCCAGCAGCTTGGCGTGGGGCAGGGGCCAAGAGACCCAGTACTTC,CASSLAWGRGQETQYF
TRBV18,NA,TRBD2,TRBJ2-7,TGTGCCAGCTCAGGGACACTAGCGGGGCGTGGAGAGCAGTACTTC,CASSGTLAGRGEQYF
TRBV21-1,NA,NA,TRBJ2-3,TGTGCCAGCAGCATATCGGATGGGGGCGGGAGGAGTACAGATACGCAGTATTTT,CASSISDGGGRSTDTQYF
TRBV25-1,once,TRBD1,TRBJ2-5,TGTGCCAGCAGACAGGGGGCTGGGGAGACCCAGTACTTC,CASRQGAGETQYF
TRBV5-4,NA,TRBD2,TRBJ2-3,TGTGCCAGCAGCTTTGGAGCGGGAAGAGTAGGATCAGATACGCAGTATTTT,CASSFGAGRVGSDTQYF
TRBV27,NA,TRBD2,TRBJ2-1,TGTGCCAGCAGTTCACTAGCGGGAGGGAGGAATGAGCAGTTCTTC,CASSSLAGGRNEQFF
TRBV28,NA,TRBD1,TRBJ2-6,TGTGCCAGCAGCCGACCCGACAGGGGGCCTGGGGCCAACGTCCTGACTTTC,CASSRPDRGPGANVLTF
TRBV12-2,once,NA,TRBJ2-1,TGTGCAAGTCGCTTAGATCATTGGAGAGATAGCGGGGACATCAATGAGCAGTTCTTC,CASRLDHWRDSGDINEQFF
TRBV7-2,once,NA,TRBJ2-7,TGTGCCAGCAGCTTAGCAAGGGGTGGACTGTACGAGCAGTACTTC,CASSLARGGLYEQYF
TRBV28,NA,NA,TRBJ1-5,TGTGCCAGCAGTTTACCCCAGGAGCAGCCCCAGCATTTT,CASSLPQEQPQHF
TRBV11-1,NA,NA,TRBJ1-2,TGTGCCAGCAGCTCGCGGGACGGACGTATCGGCGGCTACACCTTC,CASSSRDGRIGGYTF
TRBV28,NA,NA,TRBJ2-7,TGTGCCAGCAGCGACTACCACATCTACGAGCAGTACTTC,CASSDYHIYEQYF
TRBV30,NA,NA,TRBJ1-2,TGTGCCTGGACCGCACACGATGGCTACACCTTC,CAWTAHDGYTF
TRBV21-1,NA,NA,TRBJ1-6,TGTGCCAGCAGCCGTTGGGATGACAGGGCAAATTCACCCCTCCACTTT,CASSRWDDRANSPLHF
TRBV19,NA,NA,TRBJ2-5,TGTGCCAGTAGACAGGGCGGCGAGACCCAGTACTTC,CASRQGGETQYF
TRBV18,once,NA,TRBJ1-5,TGTGCCAGCTCACCGAGAAACTCCGGGACACGAGATCAGCCCCAGCATTTT,CASSPRNSGTRDQPQHF
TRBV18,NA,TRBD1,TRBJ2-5,TGTGCCAGCTCACCAGCCACTACGAAGACAGGGGAGACCCAGTACTTC,CASSPATTKTGETQYF
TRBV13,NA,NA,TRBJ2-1,TGTGCCAGCAGCGCAACGAGACTCAAGGGTTACCATGAGCAGTTCTTC,CASSATRLKGYHEQFF
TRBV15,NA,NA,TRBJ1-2,TGTGCCACCAGCAGAGATGGAGCCCAGAGAACCGGCTATGGCTACACCTTC,CATSRDGAQRTGYGYTF
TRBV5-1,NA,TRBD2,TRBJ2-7,TGCGCCAGCAGCCAGGGACTAGCAGATTACGAGCAGTACTTC,CASSQGLADYEQYF
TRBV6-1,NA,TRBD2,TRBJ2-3,TGTGCCAGCAGTGTTCTAGCGGGTAACACAGATACGCAGTATTTT,CASSVLAGNTDTQYF
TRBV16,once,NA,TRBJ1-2,TGTGCCAGCAGCCGGGGGGAGGACTATGGCTACACCTTC,CASSRGEDYGYTF
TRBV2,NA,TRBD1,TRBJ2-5,TGTGCCAGCAGTGGGACAGGGGGGAAAGAGACCCAGTACTTC,CASSGTGGKETQYF
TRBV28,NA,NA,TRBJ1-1,TGTGCCAGCAGTTTTCCTCGGGACTTTTCTGAAGCTTTCTTT,CASSFPRDFSEAFF
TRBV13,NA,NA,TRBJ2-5,TGTGCCAGCAGCTTGGAAGGTTATGAGACCCAGTACTTC,CASSLEGYETQYF
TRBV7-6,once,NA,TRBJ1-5,TGTGCCAGCAGCTCCCACGGGGATCAGCCCCAGCATTTT,CASSSHGDQPQHF
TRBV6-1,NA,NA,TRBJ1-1,TGTGCCAGCAGCAGGGAGTGGACTGAAGCTTTCTTT,CASSREWTEAFF
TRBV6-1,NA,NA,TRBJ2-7,TGTGCCAGCGCTGACCCTGACTACGAGCAGTACTTC,CASADPDYEQYF
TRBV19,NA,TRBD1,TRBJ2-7,TGTGCCAGTAGTAGGCCGGGACAGGCTATTTACGAGCAGTACTTC,CASSRPGQAIYEQYF
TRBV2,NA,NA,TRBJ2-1,TGTGCCATCTCCCGGGACTTAACCTACAATGAGCAGTTCTTC,CAISRDLTYNEQFF
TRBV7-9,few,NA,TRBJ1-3,TGTGCCAGCAGCTTAATGGGGACTGGAAACACCATATATTTT,CASSLMGTGNTIYF
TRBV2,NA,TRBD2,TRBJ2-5,TGTGCCAGCAGTGAAAGACTAGCGGGAGTTTTGTTCGGGGCCCCATATTACTTC,CASSERLAGVLFGAPYYF
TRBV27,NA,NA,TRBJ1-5,TGTGCCAGCAGTCTAGGACATCACAGTCAGCCCCAGCATTTT,CASSLGHHSQPQHF
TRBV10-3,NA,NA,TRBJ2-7,TGTGCCATCACAGCCCAACGAGCTCCCAGCTCCTACGAGCAGTACTTC,CAITAQRAPSSYEQYF
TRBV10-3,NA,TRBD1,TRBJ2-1,TGTGCCACCAAGGACGAGCGCGGACAGGGGTCGGGGAATGAGCAGTTCTTC,CATKDERGQGSGNEQFF
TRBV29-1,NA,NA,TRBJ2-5,TGCAGCGTTGGGGAGATCGCCCAGACCCAGTACTTC,CSVGEIAQTQYF
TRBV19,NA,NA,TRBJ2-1,TGTGCCAGTAGTATGGTGGCAGGAAACAATGAGCAGTTCTTC,CASSMVAGNNEQFF
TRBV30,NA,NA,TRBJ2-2,TGTGCCTGGACAGGGACGAACACCGGGGAGCTGTTTTTT,CAWTGTNTGELFF
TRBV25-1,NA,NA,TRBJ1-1,TGTGCCAGCAGTGACCAAACAGGCTTGAACACTGAAGCTTTCTTT,CASSDQTGLNTEAFF
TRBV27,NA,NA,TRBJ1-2,TGTGCCAGCAGACCGGGAGGGAAAGCGGCTGGCTACACCTTC,CASRPGGKAAGYTF